The rows below give T cell receptor beta chains drawn from one sample of a study of tumor-infiltrating lymphocytes in primary liver carcinoma. From the multiplex PCR reads, TCRdb called clonotypes with MiXCR, one entry per CDR3 protein. The sample lists roughly 91,000 distinct CDR3 sequences; 69% were seen once. The sequencing input was liver tumor tissue from sampling region 5. The source is a woman between 55 and 75 years old with primary liver carcinoma and hepatitis B virus infection. CDR3s include the opening cysteine and the closing phenylalanine or tryptophan. The order of the fields is D gene, J gene, clone size, V gene, CDR3 DNA, CDR3 protein. A D gene is named only where the DNA matches it firmly. Clone size is given for some rows only: seen once, a few or many times, or a class if the clone is expanded.

NA TRBJ2-5 many TRBV28 TGTGCCAGCAGTGAGGTGAACCAAGAGACCCAGTACTTC CASSEVNQETQYF
TRBD1 TRBJ2-2 NA TRBV24-1 TGTGCCACCAGTGGACAGGGCGACACCGGGGAGCTGTTTTTT CATSGQGDTGELFF
TRBD1 TRBJ2-7 NA TRBV11-3 TGTGCCAGCAGTTCCGGGACAGGGGACAACTACGAGCAGTACTTC CASSSGTGDNYEQYF
TRBD1 TRBJ2-3 NA TRBV10-3 TGTGTCAACAGTGAGGGACAGGGTCATACGCAGTATTTT CVNSEGQGHTQYF
NA TRBJ1-3 NA TRBV11-2 TGTGCCAGCAGCACGCGCCTCCCGACAGATAGCTCAGGAAACACAATATATTTT CASSTRLPTDSSGNTIYF
NA TRBJ2-3 NA TRBV10-1 TGCGCCAGCAGTGGGGCAGGGGCAGGAGATGCGCAGTATTTT CASSGAGAGDAQYF
NA TRBJ2-7 once TRBV27 TGTGCCAGCAGTTTGGACCGAGGGTCCTACGAGCAGTACTTC CASSLDRGSYEQYF
NA TRBJ1-1 NA TRBV6-5 NA CASSYFGEGTETFF
NA TRBJ2-3 NA TRBV20-1 TGCAGTGCTAGAGATCTGGCTGTTCGGCAGTATTTT CSARDLAVRQYF
NA TRBJ2-1 NA TRBV11-2 TGTGCCAGCAGCTTAGGCACTTACAGCGGAAATGAGGAATTCTTC CASSLGTYSGNEEFF
NA TRBJ1-5 NA TRBV12-3/TRBV12-4 TGTGCCAGCAGTACCTCAGTGGGCATCCAGTCCCAGCATTTT CASSTSVGIQSQHF
NA TRBJ2-5 few TRBV7-9 TGTGCCAGCAGCTCACATATAGGGCCCGGGACCCAAGAGACCCAGTACTTC CASSSHIGPGTQETQYF
NA TRBJ1-6 NA TRBV14 TGTGCCAACAGCCTGCTCTTGGACTCACACCTCCACTTT CANSLLLDSHLHF
TRBD2 TRBJ2-1 NA TRBV4-1 TGCGCCAGGAGCTCCCGTCTAGCGGGAGACTACAATGAGCAGTTCTTC CARSSRLAGDYNEQFF
NA TRBJ2-1 NA TRBV10-3 TGTGCCATCACGGAAAGCTCCTACAATGAACACTTCTTC CAITESSYNEHFF
NA TRBJ1-1 NA TRBV29-1 TGCAGCGTTAGACAGTTGAACACTGAAGCTTTATTT CSVRQLNTEALF
NA TRBJ1-1 many TRBV7-8 TGTGCCAGCAGCTCCCTGGAGACTACTGAAGCTTTCTTT CASSSLETTEAFF
NA TRBJ2-3 medium-sized TRBV6-6 TGTGCCAGCAGTTTGGGCACAGATACGCAGTATTTT CASSLGTDTQYF
NA TRBJ2-5 NA TRBV6-6 TGTGCCAGCAGTTACTCAATGCCCCAAACGGAGACCCAGTACTTC CASSYSMPQTETQYF
TRBD2 TRBJ2-7 NA TRBV10-3 TGTGGCATCAGTAGCAAACCGGGACTAGCGGGAAACGAGCAGTACTTC CGISSKPGLAGNEQYF
TRBD2 TRBJ2-2 many TRBV6-1 TGTGCCAGCAGTGACGGGAGGGCCACCGGGGAGCTGTTTTTT CASSDGRATGELFF
NA TRBJ2-1 NA TRBV11-2 TGTGCCAGCAGCTTAGGACTGGCGAGAAGGTTGGGCAATGAGCAGTTCTTC CASSLGLARRLGNEQFF